The clone carrying this T cell receptor (beta chain) was seen repeatedly, ten times or more. Its target is unknown. Breast cancer patients provided tissue from their axillary draining lymph nodes. This sample was taken from a study of breast tumors, draining lymph nodes, adjacent tissues. The study's findings and limits: Compared with basal-like, luminal-like tumors shared significantly more repertoire with nontumor tissue. The lymph node origin of tumor T cells was framed as consistent with a hypothesis, not demonstrated.

TCRdb analysed the multiplex PCR reads with MiXCR anew, one entry per CDR3 protein. Here the sample spans about 200,000 distinct CDR3 sequences, around a third being singletons. V was pared by 2 bases and J by 6 bases, with 2 bases of the junction left unmatched. This CDR3 is built from 13 residues. Germline CDR1 and CDR2: SQVTM and ANQGSEA. The V call is TRBV29-1, the J call TRBJ2-3, with 10 positions matching TRBD1. Sequencing input: axillary lymph node tissue. This TCR came from a female donor with breast cancer. Some clones in this sample may be carry-over from other donors' samples. The CDR3 loop is CSVEWDRGDTQYF. The DNA for the CDR3 is TGCAGCGTTGAATGGGACAGGGGTGATACGCAGTATTTT.